This TCR beta chain is drawn from a study of response to subunit inactivated influenza vaccine. As to this clonotype: Antigen: not known.

TCRdb redid the calling of the RT-PCR reads with MiXCR, one entry per CDR3 protein. The sample gives 540,000 or so distinct CDR3 sequences, under 15% of which show up once; approximately 14% is in the top ten. Broader study findings: Few additional T cells are recruited per seasonal influenza vaccination, authors suggested.

V shed 5 bases, J shed 3 bases, and the junction held 4 bases outside the gene matches. The CDR3 runs 14 residues. CDR1 and CDR2 (germline): LGHNA, YNFKEQ. The source of this sequence is a man aged 45-65 years who received an inactivated influenza vaccine. The sample here was PBMCs from blood, taken roughly 6 weeks after vaccination. V usage is TRBV4-2 and J usage is TRBJ2-7; 10 nucleotides match TRBD2. The CDR3 loop is CASSGSGGYYEQYF. The DNA for the CDR3 is TGTGCCAGCAGCGGTAGCGGGGGGTACTACGAGCAGTACTTC.